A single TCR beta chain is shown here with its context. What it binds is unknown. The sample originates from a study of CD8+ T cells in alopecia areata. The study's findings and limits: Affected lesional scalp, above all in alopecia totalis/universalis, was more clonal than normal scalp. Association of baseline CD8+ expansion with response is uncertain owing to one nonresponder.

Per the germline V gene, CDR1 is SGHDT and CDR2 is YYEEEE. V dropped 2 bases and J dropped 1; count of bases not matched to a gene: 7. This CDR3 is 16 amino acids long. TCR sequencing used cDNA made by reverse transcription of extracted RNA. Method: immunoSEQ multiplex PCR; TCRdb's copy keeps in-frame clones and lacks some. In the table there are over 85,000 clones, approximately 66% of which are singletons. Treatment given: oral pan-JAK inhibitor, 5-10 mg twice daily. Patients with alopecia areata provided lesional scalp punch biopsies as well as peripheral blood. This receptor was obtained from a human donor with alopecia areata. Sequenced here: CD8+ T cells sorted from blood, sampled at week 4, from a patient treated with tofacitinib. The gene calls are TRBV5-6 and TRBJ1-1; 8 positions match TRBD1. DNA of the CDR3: TGTGCCAGCAGCTTAGGACAGGGATCGCAGAACACTGAAGCTTTCTTT. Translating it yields CASSLGQGSQNTEAFF.